These 32 T cell receptor beta chains originate from one sample sequenced in a study of response to subunit inactivated influenza vaccine (dated by TCRdb to the late 2010s). To prepare the library, RT-PCR was applied. Instrument on record: Illumina HiSeq 2500. The public reads were reanalyzed by TCRdb: fastp trimming at Q25, MiXCR alignment, in-frame beta chains only. Every CDR3 protein is listed once, alongside the most common genes and DNA of its rows. Counted in this sample were over 800,000 distinct CDR3 sequences; 21% of them appeared once. In total, the top ten clones hold 9.5% to 13% of the sample. The source was PBMCs from blood, collected around 5 days after vaccination. These receptors all come from a man aged 45-65 years who received an inactivated influenza vaccine. Donor details come from another sample of the same person, matched by shared clones.

The chain uses TRBV7-9 and TRBJ2-2; D unresolved. This CDR3 contains 13 residues. V gave up 5 bases and J gave up 5 bases, with 9 bases separating them. Germline lookup yields CDR1 SEHNR and CDR2 FQNEAQ (reference sequence). CDR3: CASSIQSTGELFF. DNA for the CDR3: TGTGCCAGCAGCATCCAATCGACCGGGGAGCTGTTTTTT.

The chain combines TRBV10-1 with TRBJ2-3; the D gene could be TRBD1 or TRBD2 (6 bases each). Germline loops: CDR1 WNHNN, CDR2 SYGVQD (reference sequence). This CDR3 has 14 residues. Trimming pared 3 bases from V and 4 bases from J, leaving 11 bases between. CDR3 in DNA: TGCGCCAGCAGTGACACCGGGGGCGCAGATACGCAGTATTTT. It codes for CASSDTGGADTQYF.

The genes are TRBV12-3 or TRBV12-4 and TRBJ2-3; the D call may be TRBD1 or TRBD2 (5 bases each). CDR3 length: 14 residues. The V gene lost 6 bases and the J gene lost 8 bases, with 18 bases spanning the gap. CDR3 in DNA: TGTGCCAGCAGCCCAACCGGGACCCCAGGTACGCAGTATTTT. Translation: CASSPTGTPGTQYF.

In this sample, this clonotype turned up many times. For the CDR3, the DNA is TGCGCCAGCAGCGTGGCCGGGGGGAACTACGAGCAGTACTTC. It translates to CASSVAGGNYEQYF. This chain links TRBV5-1 with TRBJ2-7, with TRBD2 identical over 7 bases. From germline, CDR1 is SGHRS and CDR2 YFSETQ. The junction had 7 bases not matched to a gene; V was cut back by 4 bases and J by 3 bases. This CDR3 comprises 14 residues.

The chain uses TRBV29-1 and TRBJ2-1, with a tentative D call TRBD2 (6 bases). This CDR3 is 14 amino acids long. V gave up 3 bases and J gave up 3 bases, with 12 bases separating them. From germline, CDR1 is SQVTM and CDR2 ANQGSEA. DNA of the CDR3: TGCAGCGTTGATGGCAGCGGGCTCTACAATGAGCAGTTCTTC. Protein sequence: CSVDGSGLYNEQFF.

This clonotype was observed a handful of times. The gene calls are TRBV12-3 or TRBV12-4 and TRBJ2-5; the match to TRBD1 covers 9 bases. The CDR3 covers 16 residues. J lost 5 bases, V lost 3 bases, and 10 bases had no gene match. CDR3 sequence (DNA): TGTGCCAGCAGTTTCGCCGGGACAGGGACTTACGAGACCCAGTACTTC. This codes for CASSFAGTGTYETQYF.

The sample holds a few counts of this clonotype. The rearrangement links TRBV6-2 or TRBV6-3 to TRBJ2-1, with 8 bases that match TRBD2. The length of the CDR3 is 16 residues. Trimming cost V 4 bases and J 5 bases; bases outside gene matches: 10. Germline-derived CDR1 and CDR2 are MNHEY and SVGEGT. In DNA form, the CDR3 reads TGTGCCAGCAGTTTTGCCCCGGGAGGGGAAAACAATGAGCAGTTCTTC. It translates to CASSFAPGGENNEQFF.

The J gene is TRBJ2-1, the V gene TRBV20-1; 12 bases line up with TRBD2. Trimming took 0 bases from V and 4 from J; bases not matched to a gene: 4. The germline CDR1 and CDR2 sequences are DFQATT and SNEGSKA (reference sequence). The CDR3 totals 16 residues. CDR3 coding DNA: TGCAGTGCTAGAGACCTAGCGGGGGGGATATACAATGAGCAGTTCTTC. Protein: CSARDLAGGIYNEQFF.

The V gene is TRBV12-3 or TRBV12-4, the J gene TRBJ1-1; D might be TRBD1 (5 bases). V lost 6 bases and J lost 4, with 15 bases in between. CDR3 length: 14 amino acids. The CDR3 coding sequence is TGTGCCAGCAGCACCTCGGGCAGGGCCACTGAAGCTTTCTTT. As protein: CASSTSGRATEAFF.

Remarks on this clonotype: The conserved closing phenylalanine or tryptophan is absent in this CDR3, likely reflecting a read error. The J gene is TRBJ2-6, the V gene TRBV4-3; weak D call: TRBD1 (5 bases). The V end was cut by 4 bases, the J end by 4 bases, with 20 bases between. This CDR3 is built from 18 residues. The germline V gene has CDR1 LGHNA and CDR2 YSLEER. The CDR3 sequence is CASSPEGIGAQGANVLTS. As DNA, the CDR3 is TGCGCCAGCAGCCCTGAAGGTATAGGGGCGCAAGGGGCCAACGTCCTGACTTCC.

The V and J genes are TRBV6-2 or TRBV6-3 and TRBJ2-7, with TRBD1 matching over 9 bases. Per the germline V gene, CDR1 is MNHEY and CDR2 is SVGEGT. V dropped 2 bases and J dropped 5; count of bases not matched to a gene: 7. The CDR3 covers 15 residues. The CDR3 spells CASSYPGTGKNEQYF. The CDR3 coding sequence is TGTGCCAGCAGTTACCCCGGGACAGGGAAGAACGAGCAGTACTTC.

This clonotype turned up a few times. The gene calls are TRBV4-1 and TRBJ2-7; maybe TRBD1 (5 bases). Trimming removed 1 base from V and 3 bases from J, with 13 bases in between. The CDR3 totals 15 residues. Germline loops: CDR1 MGHRA, CDR2 YSYEKL. In nucleotides, the CDR3 is TGCGCCAGCAGCCAAGTGGGGTCCAGGGACTACGAGCAGTACTTC. It is translated as CASSQVGSRDYEQYF.

The genes are TRBV3-1 and TRBJ2-7, with 7 bases aligning to TRBD1. This CDR3 is built from 14 residues. Germline CDR1 and CDR2: LGHDT and YNNKEL (reference sequence). With V trimmed by 6 bases and J by 2 bases, 7 bases remained unmatched. CDR3 sequence: CASSRDRIPYEQYF. CDR3 DNA sequence: TGTGCCAGCAGTCGGGACAGAATACCCTACGAGCAGTACTTC.

The chain joins TRBV10-3 to TRBJ2-1, with 11 bases matching TRBD1. The ends lost 6 bases at V and 7 bases at J; junction bases unmatched: 11. The CDR3 extends over 16 amino acids. Germline V gene data show CDR1 as ENHRY and CDR2 as SYGVKD. The CDR3 region has the DNA TGTGCCATCAGAGAAACCGGGACAGGGGGGGCAAATGAGCAGTTCTTC. It specifies CAIRETGTGGANEQFF.

The chain recombines TRBV6-1 with TRBJ2-6, with D tentatively TRBD2 (5 bases). Trimming left V 10 bases short and J 0 bases short, with 10 bases between. Germline CDR1 reads MNHNS; CDR2 reads SASEGT. The CDR3 has 14 amino acids. In DNA form, the CDR3 reads TGTGCCACCGTAGGGAGCTCTGGGGCCAACGTCCTGACTTTC. Translation: CATVGSSGANVLTF.

This clonotype has a count of ten or more. The chain is built from TRBV12-3 or TRBV12-4 and TRBJ2-7, with 12 nucleotides matching TRBD2. Germline trimming cut 2 bases from V and 7 bases from J; bases unmatched to any gene: 3. The CDR3 runs to 14 residues. CDR3 DNA: TGTGCCAGCAGTTTATCTAGCGGGAGGGGGGAGCAGTACTTC. Translating it yields CASSLSSGRGEQYF.

This clonotype has just a few counts. The J gene is TRBJ2-1, the V gene TRBV6-1, with TRBD2 as a possible D gene (6 bases). The CDR3 has 13 amino acids. From germline, CDR1 is MNHNS and CDR2 SASEGT. V was trimmed by 7 bases and J by 6 bases, leaving 13 bases between them. The CDR3 reads CASTRGGPNEQFF. CDR3 in DNA: TGTGCCAGCACCCGTGGAGGGCCCAATGAGCAGTTCTTC.

This chain joins TRBV20-1 and TRBJ2-5; D may be TRBD1 or TRBD2 (6 bases each). V was clipped by 0 bases and J by 1 base, with 18 bases between them. The CDR3 is 17 residues long. Germline lookup yields CDR1 DFQATT and CDR2 SNEGSKA (reference sequence). Here the CDR3 reads CSARDLRGRRPQETQYF. The CDR3 DNA sequence: TGCAGTGCTAGAGATCTCCGGGGGCGCCGACCCCAAGAGACCCAGTACTTC.

This clonotype was observed a few times. The chain is built from TRBV7-9 and TRBJ2-1, with TRBD2 matching over 14 bases. Germline CDR1 is SEHNR and CDR2 is FQNEAQ (reference sequence). Trimming took 5 bases from V and 8 from J; bases not matched to a gene: 8. This CDR3 comprises 16 residues. The CDR3 nucleotides are TGTGCCAGCAGCATAAGGACTAGCGGGAGGTTCTATGAGCAGTTCTTC. This encodes CASSIRTSGRFYEQFF.

The gene calls are TRBV27 and TRBJ2-1, with 8 nucleotides matching TRBD2. V was pared by 7 bases and J by 4 bases, with 6 bases of the junction left unmatched. Germline lookup yields CDR1 MNHEY and CDR2 SMNVEV (reference sequence). CDR3 length equals 14 residues. In nucleotides, the CDR3 is TGTGCCAGCAAAGAACTAGCGGATTACAATGAGCAGTTCTTC. Translating it yields CASKELADYNEQFF.

This rearrangement joins TRBV20-1 to TRBJ2-1; D is unresolved. V lost 0 bases and J 10 bases, leaving 13 bases between the germline ends. This CDR3 region has 13 residues. Germline CDR1 DFQATT, CDR2 SNEGSKA (reference sequence). CDR3 nucleotide sequence: TGCAGTGCTAGAGATCGAGTAGTTGGGGAGCAGTTCTTC. Residues: CSARDRVVGEQFF.

This clonotype was seen a few times. The rearrangement uses TRBV18 and TRBJ2-5, with a tentative D call TRBD1 (5 bases). From germline, CDR1 is KGHSH and CDR2 LQKENI. V was trimmed by 0 bases and J by 4 bases, leaving 18 bases between them. This CDR3 is built from 17 residues. DNA of the CDR3: TGTGCCAGCTCACCACCGCTAACAGGAGTTTTGGGAGAGACCCAGTACTTC. It yields the protein CASSPPLTGVLGETQYF.

DNA for the CDR3: TGTGCCAGCAGTCAGGGGGGTAGTGAAAAACTGTTTTTT. It specifies CASSQGGSEKLFF. This chain links TRBV7-2 with TRBJ1-4; 7 bases are a match to TRBD1. The CDR3 is 13 residues long. The V and J ends lost 6 bases and 7 bases, in that order; junction bases with no gene match: 5. Germline V gene data show CDR1 as SGHTA and CDR2 as FQGNSA.

The chain combines TRBV5-1 with TRBJ2-1, with 9 nucleotides matching TRBD2. Germline trimming cut 0 bases from V and 7 bases from J; bases unmatched to any gene: 8. The germline V gene encodes CDR1 SGHRS and CDR2 YFSETQ. The CDR3 has 16 amino acids. Here the CDR3 reads CASSLAWAGGRNEQFF. The CDR3 DNA reads as TGCGCCAGCAGCTTGGCCTGGGCGGGGGGGCGAAATGAGCAGTTCTTC. The full variable domain, completed using reference TRBV5-1 and TRBJ2-1, is KAGVTQTPRYLIKTRGQQVTLSCSPISGHRSVSWYQQTPGQGLQFLFEYFSETQRNKGNFPGRFSGRQFSNSRSEMNVSTLELGDSALYLCASSLAWAGGRNEQFFGPGTRLTVL.

The gene calls are TRBV7-2 and TRBJ2-3, with 7 bases that match TRBD2. CDR1 SGHTA and CDR2 FQGNSA come from the germline V gene. J gave up 1 base and V 5 bases, and 6 bases lay outside the gene matches. The CDR3 is 15 amino acids. CDR3 DNA: TGTGCCAGCAGCCTGCCTAGCGGACGCACAGATACGCAGTATTTT. This gives the protein CASSLPSGRTDTQYF.

The chain couples TRBV4-2 to TRBJ2-5; no reliable D call. This CDR3 contains 14 residues. The V end lost 0 bases, the J end lost 5 bases, and 10 bases lay between the germline ends. CDR1 is LGHNA, CDR2 YNFKEQ, per germline. CDR3 sequence (DNA): TGTGCCAGCAGCCAAGATTTTTTGGGGGAGACCCAGTACTTC. Protein sequence: CASSQDFLGETQYF.

The V and J genes are TRBV20-1 and TRBJ1-5; 7 positions match TRBD1. CDR3 length equals 13 residues. The germline gives CDR1 DFQATT, CDR2 SNEGSKA (reference sequence). J gave up 3 bases and V 6 bases, and 5 bases lay outside the gene matches. CDR3 nucleotide sequence: TGCAGTGCCAAGGGGGCACCCAATCAGCCCCAGCATTTT. This gives the protein CSAKGAPNQPQHF.

The J gene is TRBJ2-7, the V gene TRBV18, with 7 bases identical to TRBD1. The length of the CDR3 is 15 residues. J was trimmed by 2 bases and V by 0 bases; bases with no gene match: 4. Germline V gene sequence: CDR1 KGHSH, CDR2 LQKENI. CDR3 DNA sequence: TGTGCCAGCTCACCACCGAACGGACAGGCCTACGAGCAGTACTTC. Encoded protein: CASSPPNGQAYEQYF.

The chain links TRBV12-3 or TRBV12-4 to TRBJ1-3, with no clear D. Trimming took off 2 bases at V and 0 bases at J, with 5 bases between the two ends. The CDR3 has 14 amino acids. CDR3 sequence (DNA): TGTGCCAGCAGTTTACTCCTCTCTGGAAACACCATATATTTT. The encoded protein is CASSLLLSGNTIYF.

This clonotype showed up just a few times. The chain combines TRBV20-1 with TRBJ2-4; TRBD2 agrees at 9 bases. V dropped 3 bases and J dropped 0; count of bases not matched to a gene: 3. CDR1 is DFQATT, CDR2 SNEGSKA, per germline (reference sequence). The CDR3 has 15 amino acids. CDR3 sequence reads: CSARPLAGAKNIQYF. The CDR3, as DNA: TGCAGTGCTAGGCCACTAGCGGGAGCCAAAAACATTCAGTACTTC.

The V call is TRBV20-1, the J call TRBJ2-3; 10 nucleotides match TRBD1. This CDR3 comprises 15 residues. Germline-derived CDR1 and CDR2 are DFQATT and SNEGSKA (reference sequence). Unmatched junction bases numbered 5, after V lost 1 base and J lost 4 bases. For the CDR3, the DNA is TGCAGTGCTAGAGGGCGACAGGGGGCATCAGATACGCAGTATTTT. It translates to CSARGRQGASDTQYF.

J is TRBJ2-1 and V is TRBV5-1; 7 bases are shared with TRBD1. Losses at the gene ends were 4 bases for V and 1 base for J; bases not matched to a gene: 5. This CDR3 is 15 amino acids long. Germline V gives CDR1 SGHRS, CDR2 YFSETQ. CDR3 region: CASSPGQPSYNEQFF. CDR3 sequence (DNA): TGCGCCAGCAGCCCGGGACAGCCATCCTACAATGAGCAGTTCTTC.